The entry below gives a single T cell receptor beta chain sequence along with its context. V was clipped by 1 base and J by 4 bases, with 11 bases between them. The CDR3 runs 14 residues. CDR1 is SGHRS and CDR2 is YFSETQ in the germline V gene. The data were taken from a study of blood T cell repertoires in COVID-19. The protocol was immunoSEQ multiplex PCR, while the TCRdb copy is restricted to in-frame clones and leaves out a portion. Of around 310,000 clones in the sample, 89% were seen once. The source of this sequence is a woman in her 30s who had recovered from COVID-19. J is TRBJ1-1 and V is TRBV5-1, with no clear D. Material for sequencing was PBMCs or T cells enriched from blood (not recorded which). CDR3: CASSLPTEGTEAFF. The CDR3 nucleotides read TGCGCCAGCAGCTTGCCCACCGAGGGCACTGAAGCTTTCTTT.